The 10 T cell receptor beta chains in this list originate from one sample, sequenced in a study of T cells after yellow fever vaccination. TCRdb itself ran the 5' RACE reads through MiXCR, one entry per CDR3 protein. The sample contains 450,000 to 600,000 distinct CDR3 sequences, about 17% of which appear only once. Sequencing used PBMCs, obtained about 5 days after the first yellow fever vaccination. The source of these receptors is a man between 18 and 29 years old who received the YFV17D yellow fever vaccine.

The gene calls are TRBV9 and TRBJ2-3, with 11 bases that match TRBD1. Germline trimming cut 3 bases from V and 2 bases from J; bases unmatched to any gene: 2. This CDR3 has 15 residues. Germline V lookup: CDR1 SGDLS, CDR2 YYNGEE. CDR3 sequence reads: CASSDGQGATDTQYF. The DNA of the CDR3 is TGTGCCAGCAGCGACGGACAGGGGGCCACAGATACGCAGTATTTT.

This clonotype was seen only a few times. This chain joins TRBV11-3 and TRBJ2-2; D not resolved. The CDR3 runs 13 residues. Trimming took 2 bases from V and 7 from J, leaving 8 bases between them. Per the germline V gene, CDR1 is SGHNT and CDR2 is YENEEA. For the CDR3, the DNA is TGTGCCAGCAGCTTACCTAACGGCGGGGAGCTGTTTTTT. Translated, it gives CASSLPNGGELFF.

This clonotype was counted only a few times. The V gene is TRBV29-1, the J gene TRBJ2-1; 7 nucleotides match TRBD1. In germline, CDR1 is SQVTM, CDR2 ANQGSEA. The trim removed 6 bases at V and 9 bases at J, leaving 11 bases unmatched. This CDR3 contains 13 residues. CDR3 nucleotide sequence: TGCAGCGTCCACGGACAGGTCCTCTCTGAGCAGTTCTTC. It translates to CSVHGQVLSEQFF.

The CDR3 coding sequence is TGTGCCACCAGCAGATGGGGGAAACAGGGGGCTCGTAGCAATCAGCCCCAGCATTTT. It translates to CATSRWGKQGARSNQPQHF. The V gene is TRBV15, the J gene TRBJ1-5; 9 bases agree with TRBD1. The CDR3 is 19 residues long. With V trimmed by 2 bases and J by 0 bases, 11 bases remained unmatched. Germline CDR1 is LNHNV and CDR2 is YYDKDF (reference sequence).

The chain couples TRBV6-1 to TRBJ2-1; 10 nucleotides agree with TRBD1. This CDR3 contains 14 residues. Per the germline V gene, CDR1 is MNHNS and CDR2 is SASEGT. V was clipped by 8 bases and J by 3 bases; unmatched bases: 4. The CDR3 coding sequence is TGTGCCAGCGCCGGGACAGGGGACTACAATGAGCAGTTCTTC. Translated, it gives CASAGTGDYNEQFF.

This clonotype was observed at least ten times. This rearrangement joins TRBV11-2 to TRBJ2-5; D ambiguous. CDR1 is SGHAT, CDR2 FQNNGV, per germline. The CDR3 has 11 amino acids. Trimming cost V 5 bases and J 2 bases, with 3 bases left between them. The CDR3 loop is CASSAQETQYF. In DNA, the CDR3 is TGTGCCAGCAGCGCGCAAGAGACCCAGTACTTC. The full variable domain, with the rest looked up from reference TRBV11-2 and TRBJ2-5, is EAGVAQSPRYKIIEKRQSVAFWCNPISGHATLYWYQQILGQGPKLLIQFQNNGVVDDSQLPKDRFSAERLKGVDSTLKIQPAKLEDSAVYLCASSAQETQYFGPGTRLLVL.

This clonotype was seen more than once but under ten times. The chain has TRBV25-1 and TRBJ2-2; D might be TRBD2 (6 bases). The CDR3 runs to 12 residues. Germline assignment: CDR1 MGHDK and CDR2 SYGVNS. V lost 7 bases and J 9 bases, leaving 12 bases between the germline ends. CDR3 region: CASTGDSRELFF. As DNA, the CDR3 is TGTGCCAGCACCGGGGACTCTCGGGAGCTGTTTTTT.

This chain links TRBV5-1 with TRBJ2-1; tentatively, D is TRBD1 (6 bases). With 4 bases removed from V and 3 bases from J, the gap between germline ends came to 14 bases. Germline V gene lookup returns CDR1 SGHRS and CDR2 YFSETQ. The CDR3 is made up of 15 amino acids. This CDR3 is CASSARQANYNEQFF. CDR3 DNA sequence: TGCGCCAGCAGCGCACGACAGGCAAACTACAATGAGCAGTTCTTC. Filled out from reference TRBV5-1 and TRBJ2-1, the complete variable domain reads KAGVTQTPRYLIKTRGQQVTLSCSPISGHRSVSWYQQTPGQGLQFLFEYFSETQRNKGNFPGRFSGRQFSNSRSEMNVSTLELGDSALYLCASSARQANYNEQFFGPGTRLTVL.

The rearrangement uses TRBV12-3 or TRBV12-4 and TRBJ2-5; possibly TRBD1 for D (5 bases). Trimming left V 6 bases short and J 4 bases short, with 12 bases between. The CDR3 loop spans 13 amino acids. CDR3 residues: CASSLWQGETQYF. CDR3 in DNA: TGTGCCAGCAGCTTATGGCAGGGAGAGACCCAGTACTTC.

This clonotype was seen a few times. The V gene is TRBV20-1, the J gene TRBJ2-5; 11 bases match TRBD2. The trim removed 4 bases at V and 5 bases at J, leaving 6 bases unmatched. CDR1 and CDR2 (germline): DFQATT, SNEGSKA (reference sequence). This CDR3 region has 14 residues. CDR3 nucleotides: TGCAGTGCTACCATAGCGGGGGGGGTGGAGACCCAGTACTTC. Residues: CSATIAGGVETQYF.